Below are 32 T cell receptor beta chains sequenced from a single sample in a study of T-cell memory formation after mild COVID-19. MiXCR, run by TCRdb on the 5' RACE reads, gives a single entry per CDR3 protein. Among over 10,000 distinct CDR3 sequences listed, more than 10% were seen once. The sample taken for sequencing was PBMCs or a T cell subset sorted from them (not recorded which). These receptor sequences come from an adult woman who had mild COVID-19 (a few samples of this study predate the infection). Cell type and time point are not known.

This clonotype was seen ten or more times. V and J are TRBV25-1 and TRBJ1-2, with D maybe TRBD1 (5 bases). This CDR3 is built from 11 residues. The ends were cut back, 6 bases at V and 8 bases at J, with 10 bases in the middle. Per the germline V gene, CDR1 is MGHDK and CDR2 is SYGVNS. CDR3 residues: CASSGAWGYTF. Here the CDR3 DNA reads TGTGCCAGCAGCGGGGCTTGGGGCTACACCTTC.

The gene calls are TRBV12-3 or TRBV12-4 and TRBJ2-1, with 12 bases matching TRBD2. V shed 6 bases, J shed 9 bases, and the junction held 15 bases outside the gene matches. The CDR3 runs 17 residues. The DNA for the CDR3 is TGTGCCAGCAGCACCGCCCTACTAGCGGGGGGCCGCATTGAGCAGTTCTTC. Translation gives CASSTALLAGGRIEQFF.

This clonotype came up many times. The chain combines TRBV19 with TRBJ2-2; D unresolved. CDR3 length: 12 residues. CDR1 is LNHDA, CDR2 SQIVND, per germline (reference sequence). V lost 5 bases, J lost 7 bases, and 8 bases lay in between. CDR3 loop: CASSAWGGELFF. CDR3 nucleotides: TGTGCCAGTAGTGCTTGGGGCGGGGAGCTGTTTTTT.

This clonotype was detected many times. The chain couples TRBV6-1 to TRBJ2-3; D might be TRBD1 or TRBD2, each matching 6 bases. Trimming left V 1 base short and J 3 bases short, with 14 bases between. The CDR3 runs 16 residues. Germline V lookup: CDR1 MNHNS, CDR2 SASEGT. The CDR3: CASSEVPGAHTDTQYF. Here the CDR3 DNA reads TGTGCCAGCAGTGAAGTGCCGGGGGCACATACAGATACGCAGTATTTT.

The rearrangement joins TRBV27 to TRBJ2-1; 11 nucleotides agree with TRBD2. The V gene end was trimmed by 7 bases and the J gene end by 9 bases; junction bases not matched to a gene: 20. This CDR3 region has 18 residues. The germline V gene encodes CDR1 MNHEY and CDR2 SMNVEV (reference sequence). CDR3 coding DNA: TGTGCCAGCACCATCACTCCCCCCTCCGGGACTAGCGGTATTGAGCAGTTCTTC. Translated: CASTITPPSGTSGIEQFF.

This clonotype has a count of ten or more. The chain combines TRBV6-2 or TRBV6-3 with TRBJ1-1, with D unclear. The CDR3 consists of 15 residues. The germline V gene has CDR1 MNHEY and CDR2 SVGEGT. Trimming shortened V by 0 bases and J by 2 bases, and 10 bases separated the two germline ends. Here the CDR3 reads CASSYSNGANTEAFF. CDR3 nucleotides: TGTGCCAGCAGTTACTCGAACGGAGCTAACACTGAAGCTTTCTTT.

The CDR3 nucleotides read TGCAGTGCTAGTGTCAGAGTTTTGTCCTACAATGAGCAGTTCTTC. Its protein is CSASVRVLSYNEQFF. This sequence joins TRBV20-1 and TRBJ2-1; the D is unclear. Germline V gene data show CDR1 as DFQATT and CDR2 as SNEGSKA (reference sequence). There are 15 residues in the CDR3. V lost 3 bases and J 1 base, leaving 13 bases between the germline ends.

This clonotype has a count of ten or more. The chain combines TRBV24-1 with TRBJ1-2; 7 bases are a match to TRBD1. The V segment lost 3 bases and the J segment 8 bases; nucleotides outside the gene matches: 5. The V gene's germline CDR1 is KGHDR and CDR2 SFDVKD. The CDR3 spans 13 residues. CDR3 DNA sequence: TGTGCCACCAGTGATCACAGGGGACGCGGCTACACCTTC. As protein: CATSDHRGRGYTF.

Ten or more counts support this clonotype. The chain links TRBV19 to TRBJ2-7; no reliable D call. This CDR3 has 13 residues. Germline CDR1 reads LNHDA; CDR2 reads SQIVND (reference sequence). With 5 bases removed from V and 2 bases from J, the gap between germline ends came to 10 bases. CDR3 sequence reads: CASSYGRAYEQYF. The CDR3 region has the DNA TGTGCCAGTAGTTATGGTAGGGCCTACGAGCAGTACTTC.

This clonotype occurred many times. The chain uses TRBV2 and TRBJ2-2; 9 bases match TRBD2. This CDR3 region has 16 residues. Germline V CDR1 and CDR2: SNHLY, FYNNEI. With V trimmed by 4 bases and J by 0 bases, 3 bases remained unmatched. The CDR3 bases are TGTGCCAGCAGTGTCGGACTAGCGACGAACACCGGGGAGCTGTTTTTT. Amino acids: CASSVGLATNTGELFF. Looking up the rest from reference TRBV2 and TRBJ2-2 gives the full variable domain: EPEVTQTPSHQVTQMGQEVILRCVPISNHLYFYWYRQILGQKVEFLVSFYNNEISEKSEIFDDQFSVERPDGSNFTLKIRSTKLEDSAMYFCASSVGLATNTGELFFGEGSRLTVL.

In its sample, this clonotype is medium-sized. The chain links TRBV15 to TRBJ2-1; 14 nucleotides match TRBD2. Losses at the gene ends were 7 bases for V and 1 base for J; bases not matched to a gene: 9. Germline-derived CDR1 and CDR2 are LNHNV and YYDKDF (reference sequence). This CDR3 contains 18 residues. CDR3 amino acids: CATNSLGTSGRSYNEQFF. The CDR3 DNA is TGTGCCACCAATAGCCTAGGGACTAGCGGGAGATCCTACAATGAGCAGTTCTTC.

This clonotype was recorded at least ten times. V is TRBV21-1 and J is TRBJ2-7; the table's D call, TRBD1, was not checked against the DNA. TRBV21-1 is deemed a pseudogene. The CDR3 spans 15 residues. The CDR3 DNA reads TGTGCCAGCAGCCGGAAAGGGACGGGGGACTACGAGCAGTACTTC. Its translation: CASSRKGTGDYEQYF.

This clonotype was recorded at least ten times. The gene calls are TRBV6-1 and TRBJ1-1; 10 bases map to TRBD1. Looked up from germline, CDR1 is MNHNS and CDR2 is SASEGT. V was pared by 10 bases and J by 0 bases, with 8 bases of the junction left unmatched. The CDR3 has 15 residues. The CDR3, as DNA: TGTGCCATCTCCGGGACAGGGGTGATGAACACTGAAGCTTTCTTT. Its translation: CAISGTGVMNTEAFF.

This clonotype was recorded many times. This rearrangement joins TRBV6-1 to TRBJ2-1; D gene uncertain. Trimming shortened V by 7 bases and J by 6 bases, and 10 bases separated the two germline ends. The CDR3 totals 12 residues. CDR1 is MNHNS and CDR2 is SASEGT in the germline V gene. The CDR3 sequence: CASTFLGNEQFF. CDR3 bases: TGTGCCAGCACCTTTCTAGGCAATGAGCAGTTCTTC.

This clonotype was seen a few times. This chain connects TRBV3-1 to TRBJ1-2; D unresolved. Trimming stripped 0 bases from V and 7 bases from J, with 6 bases between. CDR3 size: 12 residues. Germline CDR1 LGHDT, CDR2 YNNKEL (reference sequence). The DNA of the CDR3 is TGTGCCAGCAGCCAAGACCCGGGTGGCTACACCTTC. It yields the protein CASSQDPGGYTF.

This clonotype was picked up many times. CDR3 protein: CASSSGSGTEVYNEQFF. The CDR3 region has the DNA TGTGCCAGCAGCTCTGGGTCCGGGACAGAAGTTTACAATGAGCAGTTCTTC. The chain uses TRBV7-6 and TRBJ2-1; 7 bases agree with TRBD1. The CDR3 loop spans 17 amino acids. Germline V gives CDR1 SGHVS, CDR2 FNYEAQ. The V and J ends lost 4 bases and 4 bases, in that order; junction bases with no gene match: 13.

Many counts were recorded for this clonotype. DNA of the CDR3: TGCGCCAGCAGCCAAGAACTACATCACAAGAACGAGCAGTACTTC. Translation gives CASSQELHHKNEQYF. V is TRBV4-1 and J is TRBJ2-7; D ambiguous. The CDR3 sequence is 15 residues long. Germline CDR1 is MGHRA and CDR2 is YSYEKL. V lost 0 bases to trimming and J lost 5 bases, with 14 bases between them.

The chain is built from TRBV10-3 and TRBJ2-7; D is undetermined. The length of the CDR3 is 11 residues. CDR1 and CDR2 from the germline V gene are ENHRY and SYGVKD. V was clipped by 4 bases and J by 3 bases, with 4 bases between them. The CDR3 spells CAISGGYEQYF. The CDR3 DNA reads as TGTGCCATCAGTGGGGGCTACGAGCAGTACTTC.

V gene TRBV20-1 combines with J gene TRBJ2-3, with 7 positions matching TRBD2. The ends lost 3 bases at V and 2 bases at J; junction bases unmatched: 11. The CDR3 loop spans 16 amino acids. Germline V gives CDR1 DFQATT, CDR2 SNEGSKA (reference sequence). In DNA form, the CDR3 reads TGCAGTGCTAGTACGGCGGGGGACTTGGACACAGATACGCAGTATTTT. It encodes CSASTAGDLDTDTQYF.

The table lists this clonotype with a few counts. The chain is built from TRBV19 and TRBJ1-5; D is unresolved. Germline CDR1 and CDR2: LNHDA and SQIVND (reference sequence). The CDR3 has 16 residues. V lost 6 bases and J 0 bases, leaving 15 bases between the germline ends. CDR3 in amino acids: CASRTRGFYSNQPQHF. The CDR3 nucleotides read TGTGCCAGTAGAACACGGGGATTCTATAGCAATCAGCCCCAGCATTTT.

This clonotype was counted many times. CDR3 in DNA: TGCGCCAGCAGCCGAAGAGGGGTAGCGGGGGCCCCCACAGATACGCAGTATTTT. It specifies CASSRRGVAGAPTDTQYF. The chain carries TRBV5-1 and TRBJ2-3; 9 bases agree with TRBD2. V gave up 4 bases and J gave up 2 bases; unmatched junction bases: 14. The germline V gene has CDR1 SGHRS and CDR2 YFSETQ. CDR3 length: 18 amino acids. Full variable domain (rest looked up from reference TRBV5-1 and TRBJ2-3): KAGVTQTPRYLIKTRGQQVTLSCSPISGHRSVSWYQQTPGQGLQFLFEYFSETQRNKGNFPGRFSGRQFSNSRSEMNVSTLELGDSALYLCASSRRGVAGAPTDTQYFGPGTRLTVL.

This clonotype came up many times. The chain joins TRBV19 to TRBJ1-1; D not resolved. In germline, CDR1 is LNHDA, CDR2 SQIVND (reference sequence). CDR3 length equals 14 residues. Between the trimmed V and J ends, which lost 5 bases and 5 bases, there was a span of 15 bases. The CDR3 bases are TGTGCCAGTAGTTCCCCCGAATCGACGACTGAAGCTTTCTTT. Its protein product is CASSSPESTTEAFF.

This clonotype was counted many times. The chain recombines TRBV6-5 with TRBJ1-4, with D possibly matching TRBD1 (5 bases). Germline CDR1 and CDR2: MNHEY and SVGAGI. CDR3 length: 13 amino acids. The V end lost 8 bases, the J end lost 0 bases, and 7 bases lay between the germline ends. The CDR3 bases are TGTGCCAGCCGACAGCCAACTAATGAAAAACTGTTTTTT. Its translation: CASRQPTNEKLFF.

This clonotype was picked up many times. The chain is built from TRBV7-9 and TRBJ1-1; possibly TRBD1 for D (5 bases). From germline, CDR1 is SEHNR and CDR2 FQNEAQ (reference sequence). CDR3 size: 13 residues. Trimming took off 5 bases at V and 0 bases at J, with 7 bases between the two ends. The CDR3 bases are TGTGCCAGCAGCCAAGGGGTGAACACTGAAGCTTTCTTT. This codes for CASSQGVNTEAFF.

This clonotype was counted at least ten times. The genes are TRBV14 and TRBJ2-7, with D possibly matching TRBD1 (6 bases). The CDR3 length is 13 residues. Germline lookup yields CDR1 SGHDN and CDR2 FVKESK. Trimming left V 6 bases short and J 6 bases short, with 15 bases between. CDR3 sequence reads: CASSTDVQGEQYV. The CDR3 DNA is TGTGCCAGCAGTACGGACGTACAGGGCGAGCAGTACGTC.

This clonotype was detected ten times or more. This chain uses TRBV20-1 with TRBJ1-2; 7 nucleotides agree with TRBD1. Germline V gene data show CDR1 as DFQATT and CDR2 as SNEGSKA (reference sequence). This CDR3 comprises 12 residues. CDR3 protein: CMTGFGGYGYTF. The CDR3 nucleotides are TGCATGACAGGGTTCGGGGGCTATGGCTACACCTTC.

In its sample, this clonotype was seen many times. The chain links TRBV5-1 to TRBJ2-5; D gene unclear. This CDR3 contains 11 residues. Germline CDR1 SGHRS, CDR2 YFSETQ. The ends were cut back, 1 base at V and 8 bases at J, with 6 bases in the middle. CDR3 protein: CASSLTDTQYF. DNA of the CDR3: TGCGCCAGCAGCTTGACGGACACCCAGTACTTC.

This clonotype has just a few counts. The chain combines TRBV20-1 with TRBJ1-3, with a possible D match to TRBD1 (5 bases). This CDR3 has 14 amino acids. Trimming pared 3 bases from V and 4 bases from J, leaving 13 bases between. The germline V gene has CDR1 DFQATT and CDR2 SNEGSKA (reference sequence). CDR3: CSASGGGGGNTIYF. In DNA form, the CDR3 reads TGCAGTGCTAGTGGGGGGGGAGGGGGAAACACCATATATTTT.

In this sample, this clonotype turned up many times. This rearrangement joins TRBV6-5 to TRBJ1-2, with D hard to call. There are 13 residues in the CDR3. The germline CDR1 and CDR2 sequences are MNHEY and SVGAGI. V lost 3 bases, J lost 3 bases, and 8 bases lay in between. The CDR3 protein is CASSYGFDYGYTF. The DNA of the CDR3 is TGTGCCAGCAGTTATGGTTTTGACTATGGCTACACCTTC.

This clonotype was found many times. The chain is built from TRBV18 and TRBJ2-6; the match to TRBD1 covers 10 bases. This CDR3 has 16 residues. With V trimmed by 3 bases and J by 2 bases, 1 base remained unmatched. From germline, CDR1 is KGHSH and CDR2 LQKENI. The CDR3 DNA follows: TGTGCCAGCTCACCCGACAGGGGGCCTGGGGCCAACGTCCTGACTTTC. Residues: CASSPDRGPGANVLTF.

The gene calls are TRBV6-5 and TRBJ2-1; D unresolved. The germline CDR1 and CDR2 sequences are MNHEY and SVGAGI. This CDR3 has 11 amino acids. Trimming shortened V by 9 bases and J by 4 bases, and 7 bases separated the two germline ends. The CDR3 reads CASTAYNEQFF. The CDR3 region has the DNA TGTGCCAGTACAGCGTACAATGAGCAGTTCTTC.

The sample holds many counts of this clonotype. The V gene is TRBV24-1, the J gene TRBJ2-1; no clear D gene. The germline CDR1 and CDR2 sequences are KGHDR and SFDVKD. V lost 2 bases to trimming and J lost 0 bases, with 10 bases between them. The CDR3 runs 16 residues. CDR3 sequence reads: CATSDSRTPSYNEQFF. CDR3 bases: TGTGCCACCAGTGATTCCAGGACCCCCTCCTACAATGAGCAGTTCTTC.